A single sample gave rise to the 2 T cell receptor beta chains below, sequenced in a study of blood T cell repertoires in COVID-19. Profiled with immunoSEQ multiplex PCR; TCRdb holds only in-frame clones, not every one. The sample lists some 200,000 clones; around 83% were seen once. Input material: peripheral blood. The receptors derive from a woman between 35 and 50 years old with acute or convalescent COVID-19.

The V and J genes are TRBV19 and TRBJ1-1, with D perhaps matching TRBD1 (5 bases). Per germline, CDR1 LNHDA and CDR2 SQIVND (reference sequence). The length of the CDR3 is 18 residues. V lost 5 bases and J 0 bases, leaving 22 bases between the germline ends. The CDR3 DNA reads as TGTGCCAGTAGTCCCCGACAGAGAACTTCTTACGTGAACACTGAAGCTTTCTTT. It specifies CASSPRQRTSYVNTEAFF. Together with reference TRBV19 and TRBJ1-1, the CDR3 gives the full variable domain: DGGITQSPKYLFRKEGQNVTLSCEQNLNHDAMYWYRQDPGQGLRLIYYSQIVNDFQKGDIAEGYSVSREKKESFPLTVTSAQKNPTAFYLCASSPRQRTSYVNTEAFFGQGTRLTVV.

The V call is TRBV19, the J call TRBJ2-2; no clear D. V was cut by 10 bases and J by 6 bases, with 12 bases left in between. The V gene's germline CDR1 is LNHDA and CDR2 SQIVND (reference sequence). The CDR3 runs to 12 residues. CDR3 protein: CAIKLAPGELFF. In nucleotides, the CDR3 is TGTGCCATCAAACTCGCGCCCGGGGAGCTGTTTTTT.